The present entry profiles one T cell receptor (beta chain) with its context. This sample is part of a study of Tregs in tolerant kidney transplant recipients. The repertoire was sequenced with immunoSEQ multiplex PCR; TCRdb's copy has only in-frame clones and lacks some. Among roughly 250,000 clones listed, 84% were seen once. The CDR3 covers 14 residues. The germline CDR1 and CDR2 sequences are SNHLY and FYNNEI. Trimming took off 4 bases at V and 3 bases at J, with 12 bases between the two ends. The chain uses TRBV2 and TRBJ1-1, with TRBD1 as a possible D gene (6 bases). The source of this sequence is a human donor in good health. Material for sequencing was CD4+ T cells from blood. CDR3 protein: CASSVESGDTEAFF. CDR3 nucleotide sequence: TGTGCCAGCAGTGTTGAATCAGGGGACACTGAAGCTTTCTTT.